This entry lists 9 T cell receptor beta chains sequenced from one sample in a study of Graves' ophthalmopathy and Graves' hyperthyroidism. Amplification of TCR beta CDR3 regions used RNA transcripts. HTBI primers served in a first-round RT-PCR, which a second-round multiplex PCR followed. TCRdb itself ran the multiplex PCR reads through MiXCR, one entry per CDR3 protein. Among 740,000 or so distinct CDR3 sequences, 40% were seen once, and the ten largest hold 44%. The source material was peripheral blood. The source is an adult man with Graves' ophthalmopathy.

In its sample, this clonotype was seen many times. This chain joins TRBV29-1 and TRBJ1-4; D is perhaps TRBD1 (6 bases). Trimming shortened V by 6 bases and J by 8 bases, and 13 bases separated the two germline ends. This CDR3 comprises 12 residues. Germline loops: CDR1 SQVTM, CDR2 ANQGSEA. The CDR3 loop is CSVNREGEKLFF. CDR3 nucleotide sequence: TGCAGCGTCAACAGGGAAGGCGAAAAACTGTTTTTT. Using reference TRBV29-1 and TRBJ1-4 for the parts outside the CDR3, the full variable domain is SAVISQKPSRDICQRGTSLTIQCQVDSQVTMMFWYRQQPGQSLTLIATANQGSEATYESGFVIDKFPISRPNLTFSTLTVSNMSPEDSSIYLCSVNREGEKLFFGSGTQLSVL.

V gene TRBV6-5 combines with J gene TRBJ2-7; perhaps D is TRBD1 or TRBD2 (5 bases each). The V end lost 1 base, the J end lost 2 bases, and 9 bases lay between the germline ends. Germline CDR1 and CDR2: MNHEY and SVGAGI. CDR3 length: 14 residues. Written as DNA, the CDR3 is TGTGCCAGCAGTTACTGGGACGGGACCTACGAGCAGTACTTC. It specifies CASSYWDGTYEQYF.

The V call is TRBV25-1, the J call TRBJ2-2, with unresolved D. Per germline, CDR1 MGHDK and CDR2 SYGVNS. This CDR3 region has 13 residues. V was clipped by 5 bases and J by 5 bases, with 9 bases between them. CDR3 region: CASSSQRTGELFF. The CDR3 DNA reads TGTGCCAGCAGTTCCCAGAGAACCGGGGAGCTGTTTTTT.

This clonotype appeared many times. The rearrangement joins TRBV10-3 to TRBJ1-5; D unresolved. V was cut by 2 bases and J by 7 bases, with 12 bases left in between. This CDR3 comprises 14 residues. CDR1 ENHRY and CDR2 SYGVKD come from the germline V gene. The DNA for the CDR3 is TGTGCCATCAGTGAGGGCAACACGGAACAGCCCCAGCATTTT. It translates to CAISEGNTEQPQHF.

In this sample, this clonotype turned up once. V gene TRBV2 combines with J gene TRBJ1-6, with D possibly TRBD1 on 6 matching bases. Per the germline V gene, CDR1 is SNHLY and CDR2 is FYNNEI. The length of the CDR3 is 14 residues. Between the trimmed V and J ends, which lost 6 bases and 7 bases, there was a span of 13 bases. The CDR3 region has the DNA TGTGCCAGCAGGGTTCGGACAGAAAATTCACCCCTCCACTTT. It codes for CASRVRTENSPLHF.

This chain links TRBV15 with TRBJ2-5; a possible D gene is TRBD1 (5 bases). V was pared by 4 bases and J by 5 bases, with 17 bases between. Per germline, CDR1 LNHNV and CDR2 YYDKDF (reference sequence). The CDR3 is 15 residues long. The DNA for the CDR3 is TGTGCCACCAGCAACGCTCACCGAGCAGGGGAGACCCAGTACTTC. It translates to CATSNAHRAGETQYF.

This chain uses TRBV7-2 with TRBJ1-2; tentatively, D is TRBD1 (6 bases). Germline-derived CDR1 and CDR2 are SGHTA and FQGNSA. The germline V and J ends were trimmed by 5 bases and 6 bases, with 19 bases remaining between them. There are 15 residues in the CDR3. The CDR3 is CASSQSSGGSNGYTF. The CDR3 DNA is TGTGCCAGCAGCCAGAGTTCCGGGGGCTCTAATGGCTACACCTTC. The variable domain in full, with the rest retrieved from reference TRBV7-2 and TRBJ1-2, is GAGVSQSPSNKVTEKGKDVELRCDPISGHTALYWYRQSLGQGLEFLIYFQGNSAPDKSGLPSDRFSAERTGGSVSTLTIQRTQQEDSAVYLCASSQSSGGSNGYTFGSGTRLTVV.

V gene TRBV7-9 combines with J gene TRBJ2-7; 12 bases fit TRBD2. The junction had 6 bases not matched to a gene; V was cut back by 6 bases and J by 0 bases. CDR1 and CDR2 from the germline V gene are SEHNR and FQNEAQ (reference sequence). The CDR3 extends over 16 amino acids. CDR3 region: CASSSGLAGHSYEQYF. The DNA for the CDR3 is TGTGCCAGCAGTTCGGGACTAGCGGGCCACTCCTACGAGCAGTACTTC.

V is TRBV6-2 or TRBV6-3 and J is TRBJ1-3; D is unresolved. Germline CDR1 is MNHEY and CDR2 is SVGEGT. The CDR3 spans 13 residues. Trimming removed 8 bases at V and 2 bases at J, with 10 bases between. The CDR3 loop reads CASGRGAGNTIYF. CDR3 DNA: TGTGCCAGCGGGAGAGGCGCTGGAAACACCATATATTTT.